The clone carrying this T cell receptor (beta chain) came up a few times. No antigen is known for it. The second PCR ran about 6 to 12 cycles with a sample-barcoded 5' primer and J-beta primers. The template-switch adaptor, which had 12 random nucleotides, put a tag on each cDNA molecule. TCRdb reanalysed the 5' RACE reads using MiXCR and keeps one entry per CDR3 protein. The sample includes about 1,600,000 distinct CDR3 sequences, roughly 40% seen only once; the top ten take roughly 8.2%. It was ten milliliters of peripheral blood that were drawn from each donor. These data originate in a study of blood T cells in healthy people across ages. With 0 bases clipped from V and 8 bases from J, the junction kept 13 bases outside the gene matches. Germline lookup yields CDR1 DFQATT and CDR2 SNEGSKA (reference sequence). The CDR3 is 17 residues long. Findings and caveats of the study: Unsorted PBMC input precluded a conclusive naive versus antigen-experienced comparison.

Sequences were obtained from blood. V is TRBV20-1 and J is TRBJ2-1, with TRBD2 matching 10 bases. The receptor was isolated from a woman between 18 and 29 years old in good health. The CDR3 protein is CSAREGVSGRNLDEQFF. The CDR3 region has the DNA TGCAGTGCTAGAGAGGGTGTTAGCGGGAGGAATCTCGATGAGCAGTTCTTC.